These 7 T cell receptor beta chains originate from one sample sequenced in a study of tumor and adjacent non-tumor tissue in lung cancer. TCRbeta libraries were built with three rounds of nested PCR, modified from ARM-PCR. Each CDR3 protein gets one entry after TCRdb re-called the multiplex PCR reads with MiXCR. The table includes tens of thousands of distinct CDR3 sequences, 76% detected once. RNA was extracted from bulk tissue without any cell sorting. The normal lung tissue was taken more than 3 cm from the tumor edge. The sample consisted of distant non-tumor lung tissue. The receptors were sampled from a man between 65 and 85 years old with non-small cell lung cancer.

About this clonotype: The junction departs from the called germline gene at one end, perhaps through a read error. The chain uses TRBV10-1 and TRBJ2-1, with TRBD2 matching over 9 bases. Germline loops: CDR1 WNHNN, CDR2 SYGVQD (reference sequence). The CDR3 consists of 12 residues. The CDR3 DNA reads as TGCGCTAGCGGGGGAGGCTCCAATGAGCAGCTATTC. Protein sequence: CASGGGSNEQLF.

The table lists this clonotype with a few counts. The chain carries TRBV7-8 and TRBJ1-1; possible D gene TRBD1, 6 bases. From germline, CDR1 is SGHVS and CDR2 FQNEAQ. Between the trimmed V and J ends, which lost 6 bases and 4 bases, there was a span of 27 bases. This CDR3 is built from 18 residues. The CDR3 protein is CASSSKNIRGTVGTEAFF. CDR3 coding DNA: TGTGCCAGCAGTTCCAAAAACATCAGGGGTACGGTGGGCACTGAAGCTTTCTTT.

With respect to this clonotype: Its ends do not fully match the called genes, so a read error is possible. V and J are TRBV4-3 and TRBJ2-3; D might be TRBD2 (5 bases). CDR1 is LGHNA, CDR2 YSLEER, per germline. The CDR3 totals 17 residues. CDR3 residues: CASSLDGPSWRTDTQYF. The CDR3 DNA follows: TGCGCCAGCAGCCTAGATGGGCCTAGCTGGAGAACAGATACACAGTATTTT.

A note on this clonotype: A read error may account for a junction end that differs from germline. This chain joins TRBV6-5 and TRBJ1-4; D call uncertain. This CDR3 is built from 14 residues. Germline V gene sequence: CDR1 MNHEY, CDR2 SVGAGI. The CDR3 DNA sequence: TGTGCCAGTAGTTACTCCCCGCGGGATGAAATACTGTTTTTT. It translates to CASSYSPRDEILFF.

Only a few counts were recorded for this clonotype. A much larger clone differs from this one at a single base, so this may be a read error. The chain is built from TRBV6-5 and TRBJ1-3; no reliable D call. Germline V lookup: CDR1 MNHEY, CDR2 SVGAGI. The CDR3 covers 16 residues. The CDR3 spells CASSYSRTDSGNTICF. In DNA form, the CDR3 reads TGTGCCAGCAGTTACTCCCGGACGGACTCTGGAAACACCATATGTTTT.

Only one count was recorded for this clonotype. This sequence may be a read error, since a much larger clone differs from it by one base. V and J are TRBV20-1 and TRBJ1-5; D perhaps matches TRBD1 (5 bases). This CDR3 has 14 residues. From germline, CDR1 is DFQATT and CDR2 SNEGSKA (reference sequence). V was cut by 5 bases and J by 6 bases, with 17 bases left in between. The CDR3 nucleotides read TGCAGTGCTTCAAGACGGGGGACTAGTCAGCCCCAGCATTTT. Residues: CSASRRGTSQPQHF.

This clonotype was detected once. Mismatch with germline at one junction end may stem from a read error. The chain uses TRBV11-3 and TRBJ2-3, with 12 nucleotides matching TRBD2. Germline CDR1 and CDR2: SGHNT and YENEEA. This CDR3 spans 17 amino acids. Here the CDR3 reads CVSSLRGLAGGRNMQYF. Here the CDR3 DNA reads TGTGTCAGCAGCCTAAGGGGTCTAGCGGGAGGGCGAAATATGCAGTATTTT.